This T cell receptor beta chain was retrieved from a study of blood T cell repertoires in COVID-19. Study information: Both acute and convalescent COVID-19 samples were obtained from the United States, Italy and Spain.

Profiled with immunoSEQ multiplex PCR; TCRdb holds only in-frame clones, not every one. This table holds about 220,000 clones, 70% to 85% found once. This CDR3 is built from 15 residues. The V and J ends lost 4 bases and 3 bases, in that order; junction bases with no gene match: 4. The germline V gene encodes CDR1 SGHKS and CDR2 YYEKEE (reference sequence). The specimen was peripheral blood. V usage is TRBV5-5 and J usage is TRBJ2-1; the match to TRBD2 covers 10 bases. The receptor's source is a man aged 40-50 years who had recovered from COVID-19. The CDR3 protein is CASSRGTSDYNEQFF. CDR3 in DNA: TGTGCCAGCAGCCGCGGGACTAGCGACTACAATGAGCAGTTCTTC.